The sequence of this T cell receptor (beta chain) was determined in a study of T cells in Graves' hyperthyroidism and ophthalmopathy. This clonotype was found many times. TCR beta CDR3 regions were amplified from RNA. HTBI primers were employed in a first-round RT-PCR of the TCR CDR3. A single record per CDR3 protein comes from TCRdb applying MiXCR to the multiplex PCR reads. The repertoire holds about 250,000 distinct CDR3 sequences, with over 20% as singletons. The TCR sequence derives from a woman aged 35 to 49 with Graves' ophthalmopathy. The sequenced sample was blood.

The CDR3 protein is CASGTDYGYTF. The CDR3 DNA reads TGTGCCAGCGGGACAGACTATGGCTACACCTTC. The chain has TRBV6-1 and TRBJ1-2, with 7 bases matching TRBD1. In germline, CDR1 is MNHNS, CDR2 SASEGT. The CDR3 extends over 11 amino acids. V shed 8 bases and J 3 bases; nucleotides not matched to a gene: 0.